This TCR beta chain emerged from a study of blood T cells in healthy people across ages. Broader study findings: Lack of knowledge of donor CMV status possibly confounded expanded clonotype changes.

Healthy Caucasian individuals from Russia aged roughly 6 to 90 served as donors. Germline V gene lookup returns CDR1 MNHEY and CDR2 SMNVEV (reference sequence). This CDR3 is built from 13 residues. The ends were cut back, 4 bases at V and 7 bases at J, with 13 bases in the middle. The use of a sample-barcoded 5' primer and a J-beta primer mix characterized a second PCR of roughly 7 to 12 cycles. TCRdb processed the 5' RACE reads anew with MiXCR; each CDR3 protein has one entry. The sample lists some 880,000 distinct CDR3 sequences; 36% were seen once. In its sample, this clonotype was seen many times. Its antigen remains unidentified.

The chain is built from TRBV27 and TRBJ1-2; D perhaps matches TRBD1 (6 bases). The TCR originated in a young man in good health. The sample comprised blood. The CDR3 bases are TGTGCCAGCAGTTCGAACAGGGTCGGTGGCTACACCTTC. It is translated as CASSSNRVGGYTF.